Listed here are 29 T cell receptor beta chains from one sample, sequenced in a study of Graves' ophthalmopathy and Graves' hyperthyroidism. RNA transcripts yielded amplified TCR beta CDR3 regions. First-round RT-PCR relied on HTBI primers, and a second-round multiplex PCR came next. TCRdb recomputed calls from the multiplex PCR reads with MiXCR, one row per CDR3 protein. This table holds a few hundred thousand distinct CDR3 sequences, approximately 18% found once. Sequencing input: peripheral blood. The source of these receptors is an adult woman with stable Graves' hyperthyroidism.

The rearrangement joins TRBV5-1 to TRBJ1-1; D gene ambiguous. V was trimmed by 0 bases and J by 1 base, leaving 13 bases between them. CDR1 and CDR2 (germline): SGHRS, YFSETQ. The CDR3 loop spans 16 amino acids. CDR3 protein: CASSLAEVGKNTEAFF. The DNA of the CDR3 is TGCGCCAGCAGCTTGGCCGAGGTGGGGAAGAACACTGAAGCTTTCTTT.

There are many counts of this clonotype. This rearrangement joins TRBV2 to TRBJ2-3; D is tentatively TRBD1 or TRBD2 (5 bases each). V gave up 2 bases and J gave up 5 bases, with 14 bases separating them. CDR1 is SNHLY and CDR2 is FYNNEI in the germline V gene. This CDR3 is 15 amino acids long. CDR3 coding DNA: TGTGCCAGCAGTGAATTGGGGGAGTTGATAGATACGCAGTATTTT. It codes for CASSELGELIDTQYF.

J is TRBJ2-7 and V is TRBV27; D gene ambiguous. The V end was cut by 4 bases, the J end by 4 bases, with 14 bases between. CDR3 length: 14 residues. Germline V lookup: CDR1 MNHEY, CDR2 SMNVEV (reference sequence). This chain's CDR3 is CASSSTDSLYEQYF. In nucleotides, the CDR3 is TGTGCCAGCAGTTCCACGGATTCTTTGTACGAGCAGTACTTC.

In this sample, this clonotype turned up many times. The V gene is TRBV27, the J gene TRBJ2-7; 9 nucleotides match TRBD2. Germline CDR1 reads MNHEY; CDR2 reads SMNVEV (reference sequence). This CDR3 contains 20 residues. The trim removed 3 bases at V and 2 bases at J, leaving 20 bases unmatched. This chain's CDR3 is CASSFDPLPFSGRGTYEQYF. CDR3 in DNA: TGTGCCAGCAGTTTTGACCCCCTCCCCTTTAGCGGGAGAGGGACCTACGAGCAGTACTTC.

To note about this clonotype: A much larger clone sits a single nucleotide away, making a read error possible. For the CDR3, the DNA is TGCGCCAGCAGCCAAGTGGGCCCCTGGGAGGGAGGGGAGACCCAGTACTTC. Its translation: CASSQVGPWEGGETQYF. This chain connects TRBV4-1 to TRBJ2-5, with 7 bases matching TRBD2. CDR3 size: 17 residues. Per the germline V gene, CDR1 is MGHRA and CDR2 is YSYEKL. The junction had 13 bases not matched to a gene; V was cut back by 1 base and J by 5 bases.

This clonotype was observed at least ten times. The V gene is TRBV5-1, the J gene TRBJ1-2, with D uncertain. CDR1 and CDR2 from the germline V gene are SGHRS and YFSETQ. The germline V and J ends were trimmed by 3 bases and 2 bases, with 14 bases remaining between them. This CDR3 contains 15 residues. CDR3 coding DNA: TGCGCCAGCAGCTCGCCCGGACGGCCGAACTATGGCTACACCTTC. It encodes CASSSPGRPNYGYTF.

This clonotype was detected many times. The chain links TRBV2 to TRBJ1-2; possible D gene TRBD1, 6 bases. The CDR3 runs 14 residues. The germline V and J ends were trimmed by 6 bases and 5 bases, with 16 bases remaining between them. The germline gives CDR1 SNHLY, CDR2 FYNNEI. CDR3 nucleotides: TGTGCCAGCAGGTCCAACAGGGAATTTTATGGCTACACCTTC. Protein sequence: CASRSNREFYGYTF.

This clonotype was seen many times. CDR3 amino acids: CASSPFPVQGGNQPQHF. The DNA of the CDR3 is TGCGCCAGCAGCCCCTTCCCTGTACAGGGCGGGAATCAGCCCCAGCATTTT. This chain uses TRBV4-1 with TRBJ1-5, with a possible D match to TRBD1 (6 bases). The ends were cut back, 4 bases at V and 4 bases at J, with 20 bases in the middle. Per germline, CDR1 MGHRA and CDR2 YSYEKL. The CDR3 length is 17 residues.

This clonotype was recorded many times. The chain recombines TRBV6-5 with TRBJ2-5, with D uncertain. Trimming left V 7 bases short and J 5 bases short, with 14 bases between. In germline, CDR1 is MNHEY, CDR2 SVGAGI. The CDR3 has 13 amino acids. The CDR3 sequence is CASIPRLGETQYF. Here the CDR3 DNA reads TGTGCCAGCATACCCCGGTTGGGGGAGACCCAGTACTTC.

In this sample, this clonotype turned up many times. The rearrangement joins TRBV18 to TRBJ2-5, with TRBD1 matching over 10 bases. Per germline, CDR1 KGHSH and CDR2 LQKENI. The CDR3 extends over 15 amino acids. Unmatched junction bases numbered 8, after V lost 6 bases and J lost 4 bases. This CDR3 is CASSLTTGGGETQYF. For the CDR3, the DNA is TGTGCCAGCTCTCTTACGACAGGGGGCGGAGAGACCCAGTACTTC.

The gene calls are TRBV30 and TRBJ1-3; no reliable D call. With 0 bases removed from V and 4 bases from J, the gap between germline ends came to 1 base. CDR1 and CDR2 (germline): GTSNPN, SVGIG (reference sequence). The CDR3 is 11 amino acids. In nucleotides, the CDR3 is TGTGCCTGGAGTGTAGGAAACACCATATATTTT. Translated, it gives CAWSVGNTIYF.

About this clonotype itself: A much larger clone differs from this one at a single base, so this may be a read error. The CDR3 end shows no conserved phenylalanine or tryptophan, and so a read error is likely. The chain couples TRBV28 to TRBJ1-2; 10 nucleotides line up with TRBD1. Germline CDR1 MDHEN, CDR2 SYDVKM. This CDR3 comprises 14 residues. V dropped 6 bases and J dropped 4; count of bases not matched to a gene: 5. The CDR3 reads CASRGTGEFYGYTY. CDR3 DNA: TGTGCCAGCAGGGGGACAGGGGAATTCTATGGCTACACCTAC.

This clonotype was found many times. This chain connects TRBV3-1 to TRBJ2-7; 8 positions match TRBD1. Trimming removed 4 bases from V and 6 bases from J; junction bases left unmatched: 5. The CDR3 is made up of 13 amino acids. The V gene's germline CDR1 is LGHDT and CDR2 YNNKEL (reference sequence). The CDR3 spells CASSRQGNGEQYF. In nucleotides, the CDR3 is TGTGCCAGCAGCCGACAGGGGAACGGCGAGCAGTACTTC.

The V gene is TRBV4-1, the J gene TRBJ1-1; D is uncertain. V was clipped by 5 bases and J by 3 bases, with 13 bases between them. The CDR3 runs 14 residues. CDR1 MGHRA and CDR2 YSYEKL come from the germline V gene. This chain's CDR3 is CASSSHMHHTEAFF. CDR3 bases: TGCGCCAGCAGCTCTCACATGCATCACACTGAAGCTTTCTTT.

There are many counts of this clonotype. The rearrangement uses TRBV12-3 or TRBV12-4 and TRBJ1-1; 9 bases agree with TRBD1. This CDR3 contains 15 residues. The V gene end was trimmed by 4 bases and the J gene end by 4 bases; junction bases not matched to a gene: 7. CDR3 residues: CASSSRGDRVTEAFF. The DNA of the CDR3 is TGTGCCAGCAGTTCCCGTGGGGACAGGGTCACTGAAGCTTTCTTT.

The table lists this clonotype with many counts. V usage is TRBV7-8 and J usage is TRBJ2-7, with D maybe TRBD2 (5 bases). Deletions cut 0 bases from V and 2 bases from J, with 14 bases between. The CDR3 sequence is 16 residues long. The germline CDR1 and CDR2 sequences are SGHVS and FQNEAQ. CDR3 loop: CASSLALKEVTYEQYF. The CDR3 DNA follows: TGTGCCAGCAGCTTAGCGCTGAAGGAGGTGACCTACGAGCAGTACTTC.

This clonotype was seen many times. For the CDR3, the DNA is TGTGCCAGCAGTCCGGGCCATCCCTACGAGCAGTACTTC. Translation gives CASSPGHPYEQYF. J is TRBJ2-7 and V is TRBV12-3 or TRBV12-4; unclear D gene. CDR3 length: 13 residues. V lost 5 bases and J 2 bases, leaving 10 bases between the germline ends.

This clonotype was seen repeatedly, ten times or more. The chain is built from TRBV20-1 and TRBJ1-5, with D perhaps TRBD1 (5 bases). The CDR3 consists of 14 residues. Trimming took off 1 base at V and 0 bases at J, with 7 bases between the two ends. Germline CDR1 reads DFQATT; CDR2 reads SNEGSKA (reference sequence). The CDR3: CSARVGVSNQPQHF. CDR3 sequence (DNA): TGCAGTGCTAGAGTAGGGGTTAGCAATCAGCCCCAGCATTTT.

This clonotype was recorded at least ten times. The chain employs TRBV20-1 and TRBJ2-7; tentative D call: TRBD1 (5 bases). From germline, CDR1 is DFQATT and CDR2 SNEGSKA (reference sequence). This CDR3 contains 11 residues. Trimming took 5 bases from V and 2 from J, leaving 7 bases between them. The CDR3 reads CSALTAYEQYF. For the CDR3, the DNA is TGCAGTGCTCTGACAGCCTACGAGCAGTACTTC.

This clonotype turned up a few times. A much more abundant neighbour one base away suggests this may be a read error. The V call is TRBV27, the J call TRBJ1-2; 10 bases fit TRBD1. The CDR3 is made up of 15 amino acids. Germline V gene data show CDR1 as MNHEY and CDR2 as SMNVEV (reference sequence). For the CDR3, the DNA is TGTTCCAGCAGCCATGGTCAGACAGGGGGCTTTGGCTACACCTTC. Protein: CSSSHGQTGGFGYTF.

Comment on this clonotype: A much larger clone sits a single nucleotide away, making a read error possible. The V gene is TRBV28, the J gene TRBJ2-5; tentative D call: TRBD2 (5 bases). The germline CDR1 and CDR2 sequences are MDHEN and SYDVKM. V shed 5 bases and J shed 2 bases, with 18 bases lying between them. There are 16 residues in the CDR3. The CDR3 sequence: CASSRGRRPLQETQYF. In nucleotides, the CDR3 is TGTGCCAGCAGTCGGGGTAGAAGACCCCTTCAAGAGACCCAGTACTTC.

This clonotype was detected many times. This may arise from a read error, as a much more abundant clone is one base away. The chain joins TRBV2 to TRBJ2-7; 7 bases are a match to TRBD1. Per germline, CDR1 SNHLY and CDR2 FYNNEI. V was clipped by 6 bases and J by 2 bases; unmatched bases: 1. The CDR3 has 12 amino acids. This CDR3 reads CASRGQTYEQYF. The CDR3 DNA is TGTGCCAGCAGGGGACAGACCTACGAGCAGTACTTC.

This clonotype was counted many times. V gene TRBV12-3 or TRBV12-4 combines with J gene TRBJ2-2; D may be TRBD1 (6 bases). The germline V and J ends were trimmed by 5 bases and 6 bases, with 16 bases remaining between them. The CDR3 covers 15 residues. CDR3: CASSIQGKGPGELFF. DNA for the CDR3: TGTGCCAGCAGTATCCAGGGGAAAGGCCCCGGGGAGCTGTTTTTT.

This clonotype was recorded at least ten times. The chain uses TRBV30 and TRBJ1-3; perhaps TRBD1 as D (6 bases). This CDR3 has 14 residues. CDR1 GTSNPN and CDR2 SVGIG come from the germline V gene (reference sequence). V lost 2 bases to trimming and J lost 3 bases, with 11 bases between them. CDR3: CAWSRRGNGNTIYF. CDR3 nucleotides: TGTGCCTGGAGTCGCAGGGGAAATGGAAACACCATATATTTT.

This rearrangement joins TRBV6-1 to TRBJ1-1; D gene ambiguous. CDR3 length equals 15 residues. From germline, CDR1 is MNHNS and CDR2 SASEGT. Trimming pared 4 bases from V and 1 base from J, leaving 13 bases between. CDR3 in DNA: TGTGCCAGCAGTGCGCCAACAACCCAGAACACTGAAGCTTTCTTT. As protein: CASSAPTTQNTEAFF.

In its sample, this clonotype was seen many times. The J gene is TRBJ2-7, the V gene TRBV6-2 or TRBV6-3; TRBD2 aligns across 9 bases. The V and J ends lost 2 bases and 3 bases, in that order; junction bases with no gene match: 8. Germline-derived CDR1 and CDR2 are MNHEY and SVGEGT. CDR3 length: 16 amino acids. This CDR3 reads CASSYPIGGRVYEQYF. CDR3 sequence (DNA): TGTGCCAGCAGTTACCCTATAGGCGGGAGGGTCTACGAGCAGTACTTC.

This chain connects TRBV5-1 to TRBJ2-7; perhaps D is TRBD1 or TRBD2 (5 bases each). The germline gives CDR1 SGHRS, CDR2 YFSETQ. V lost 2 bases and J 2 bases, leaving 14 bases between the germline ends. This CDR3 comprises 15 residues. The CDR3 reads CASSLLGRATYEQYF. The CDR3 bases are TGCGCCAGCAGCTTATTGGGGCGGGCAACCTACGAGCAGTACTTC.

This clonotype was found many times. The CDR3: CATSRDRSRGVEAFF. Here the CDR3 DNA reads TGTGCCACCAGCAGAGATAGGAGCAGGGGGGTTGAAGCTTTCTTT. The rearrangement uses TRBV15 and TRBJ1-1; 7 nucleotides align to TRBD1. The V and J ends lost 0 bases and 7 bases, in that order; junction bases with no gene match: 8. This CDR3 is 15 amino acids long. Germline V lookup: CDR1 LNHNV, CDR2 YYDKDF (reference sequence).

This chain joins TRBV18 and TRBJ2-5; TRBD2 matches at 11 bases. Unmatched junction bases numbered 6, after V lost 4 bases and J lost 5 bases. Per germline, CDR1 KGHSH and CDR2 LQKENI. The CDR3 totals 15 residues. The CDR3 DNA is TGTGCCAGCTCACTAGCGGGAGGGCCTGGGGAGACCCAGTACTTC. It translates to CASSLAGGPGETQYF.